The 4 T cell receptor beta chains below come from one sample, sequenced in a study of T cell repertoires in cytomegalovirus infection. These receptors' antigens are unknown. TCRdb processed the reads anew with MiXCR; each CDR3 protein has one entry. The repertoire consists of over 100,000 distinct CDR3 sequences, with about 30% occurring once and the leading ten covering roughly 81%. Sample: CD8+ T cells from cultured PBMCs, taken from culture after CMV antigen stimulation. Source of these receptors: a human donor in good health (CMV status not recorded). Some clones in this sample may be carry-over from other donors' samples.

The sample holds a few counts of this clonotype. The V gene is TRBV7-6, the J gene TRBJ2-1; 7 bases are shared with TRBD2. Germline loops: CDR1 SGHVS, CDR2 FNYEAQ. This CDR3 contains 17 residues. Trimming removed 0 bases from V and 4 bases from J; junction bases left unmatched: 9. The CDR3: CASSLASGTTPYNEQFF. The CDR3 nucleotides are TGTGCCAGCAGCTTAGCTTCCGGGACTACCCCTTACAATGAGCAGTTCTTC.

This clonotype appeared many times. CDR3 amino acids: CASSLASATQYF. In DNA, the CDR3 is TGTGCCAGCAGCTTAGCAAGCGCAACGCAGTATTTT. This chain uses TRBV7-9 with TRBJ2-3; no clear D. V was cut by 0 bases and J by 9 bases, with 7 bases left in between. This CDR3 is built from 12 residues. CDR1 is SEHNR and CDR2 is FQNEAQ in the germline V gene (reference sequence).

A word on this clonotype: Relative to the germline gene, one junction end is altered; a read error may explain this. The CDR3 sequence: CACGLASSGLEAQYF. DNA for the CDR3: TGTGCTTGTGGTTTGGCCAGTTCAGGACTAGAGGCGCAGTATTTT. The chain links TRBV12-5 to TRBJ2-3; 7 positions match TRBD2. CDR1 LGHNT and CDR2 FRNRAP come from the germline V gene. CDR3 length: 15 amino acids.

There are a few counts of this clonotype. The rearrangement joins TRBV6-1 to TRBJ2-1; the match to TRBD2 covers 8 bases. J gave up 4 bases and V 5 bases, and 10 bases lay outside the gene matches. The germline V gene has CDR1 MNHNS and CDR2 SASEGT. This CDR3 has 16 residues. The CDR3 sequence is CASSPKFPSGYNEQFF. CDR3 nucleotide sequence: TGTGCCAGCAGTCCTAAATTTCCTAGCGGGTACAATGAGCAGTTCTTC.